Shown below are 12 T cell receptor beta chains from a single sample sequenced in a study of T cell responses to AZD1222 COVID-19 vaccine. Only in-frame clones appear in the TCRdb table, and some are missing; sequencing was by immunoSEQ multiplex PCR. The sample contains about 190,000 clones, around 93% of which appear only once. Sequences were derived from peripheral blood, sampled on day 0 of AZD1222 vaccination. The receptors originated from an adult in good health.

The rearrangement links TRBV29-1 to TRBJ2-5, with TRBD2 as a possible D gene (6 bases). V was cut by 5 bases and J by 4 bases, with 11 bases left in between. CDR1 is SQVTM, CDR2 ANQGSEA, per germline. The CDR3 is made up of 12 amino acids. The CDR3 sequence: CSVNRGGETQYF. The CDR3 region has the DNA TGCAGCGTTAATCGGGGAGGAGAGACCCAGTACTTC.

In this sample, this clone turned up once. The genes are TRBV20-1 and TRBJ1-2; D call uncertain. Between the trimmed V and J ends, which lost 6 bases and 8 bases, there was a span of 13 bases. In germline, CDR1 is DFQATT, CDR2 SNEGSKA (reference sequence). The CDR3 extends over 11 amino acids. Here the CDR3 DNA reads TGCAGTGCAAGGGCTCGTTGGGGCTACACCTTC. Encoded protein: CSARARWGYTF.

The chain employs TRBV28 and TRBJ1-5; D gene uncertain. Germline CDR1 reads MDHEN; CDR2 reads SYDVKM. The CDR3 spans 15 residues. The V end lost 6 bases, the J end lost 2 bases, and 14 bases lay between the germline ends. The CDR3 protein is CASSPGYIGNQPQHF. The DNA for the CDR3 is TGTGCCAGCAGCCCTGGCTACATAGGCAATCAGCCCCAGCATTTT.

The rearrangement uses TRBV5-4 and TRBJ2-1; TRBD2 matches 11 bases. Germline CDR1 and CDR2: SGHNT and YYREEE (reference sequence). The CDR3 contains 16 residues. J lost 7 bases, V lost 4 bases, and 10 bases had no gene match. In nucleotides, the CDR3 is TGTGCCAGCAGCGAGACTAGCGGGAAGATATGGAATGAGCAGTTCTTC. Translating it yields CASSETSGKIWNEQFF. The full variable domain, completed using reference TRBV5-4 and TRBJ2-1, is ETGVTQSPTHLIKTRGQQVTLRCSSQSGHNTVSWYQQALGQGPQFIFQYYREEENGRGNFPPRFSGLQFPNYSSELNVNALELDDSALYLCASSETSGKIWNEQFFGPGTRLTVL.

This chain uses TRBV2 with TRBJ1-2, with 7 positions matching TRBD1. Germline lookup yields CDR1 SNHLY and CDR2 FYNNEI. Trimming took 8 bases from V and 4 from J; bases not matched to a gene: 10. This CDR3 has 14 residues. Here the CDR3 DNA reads TGTGCCAGCGGACGCCCGACAGGGTTCTATGGCTACACCTTC. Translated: CASGRPTGFYGYTF. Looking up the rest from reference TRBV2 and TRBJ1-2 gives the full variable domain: EPEVTQTPSHQVTQMGQEVILRCVPISNHLYFYWYRQILGQKVEFLVSFYNNEISEKSEIFDDQFSVERPDGSNFTLKIRSTKLEDSAMYFCASGRPTGFYGYTFGSGTRLTVV.

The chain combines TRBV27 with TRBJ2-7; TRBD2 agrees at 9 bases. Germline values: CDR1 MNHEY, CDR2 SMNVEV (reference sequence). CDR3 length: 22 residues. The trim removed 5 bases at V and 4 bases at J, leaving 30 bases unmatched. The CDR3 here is CASSRRPSGGLAGLGGRYEQYF. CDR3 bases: TGTGCCAGCAGTAGGCGGCCATCAGGGGGGCTAGCGGGACTTGGGGGCCGATACGAGCAGTACTTC.

For the CDR3, the DNA is TGTGCCAGCAGCCTAACAGGGGGGGCACTTGGCTACACCTTC. This gives the protein CASSLTGGALGYTF. The J gene is TRBJ1-2, the V gene TRBV3-1 (or the pseudogene TRBV3-2); TRBD1 matches at 8 bases. V dropped 4 bases and J dropped 7; count of bases not matched to a gene: 8. Germline loops: CDR1 LGHDT, CDR2 YNNKEL (reference sequence). The CDR3 extends over 14 amino acids.

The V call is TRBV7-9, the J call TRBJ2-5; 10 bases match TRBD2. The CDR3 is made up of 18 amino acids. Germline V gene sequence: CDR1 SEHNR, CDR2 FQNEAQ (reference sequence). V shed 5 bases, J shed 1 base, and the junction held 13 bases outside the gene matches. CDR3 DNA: TGTGCCAGCAGCATTGGACTAGCGGTCCACACGATCCAAGAGACCCAGTACTTC. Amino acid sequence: CASSIGLAVHTIQETQYF.

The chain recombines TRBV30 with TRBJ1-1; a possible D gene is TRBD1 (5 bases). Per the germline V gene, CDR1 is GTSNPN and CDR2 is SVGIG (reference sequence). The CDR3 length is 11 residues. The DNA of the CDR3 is TGTGCTGGACACCCGAACACTGAAGCTTTCTTT. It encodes CAGHPNTEAFF.

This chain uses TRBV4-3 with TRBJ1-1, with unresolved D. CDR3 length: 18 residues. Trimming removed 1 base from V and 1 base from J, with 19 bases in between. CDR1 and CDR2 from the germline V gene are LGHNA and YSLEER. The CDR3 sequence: CASSQAGWVRGWNTEAFF. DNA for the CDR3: TGCGCCAGCAGCCAAGCGGGATGGGTGAGAGGGTGGAACACTGAAGCTTTCTTT.

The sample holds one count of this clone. Here the CDR3 DNA reads TGTGCCACCAGCAGAGTTACAGGGGGGATCCAAGAGACCCAGTACTTC. Protein: CATSRVTGGIQETQYF. This sequence joins TRBV15 and TRBJ2-5; 8 bases are shared with TRBD1. The CDR3 has 16 amino acids. Germline CDR1 LNHNV, CDR2 YYDKDF (reference sequence). Losses at the gene ends were 1 base for V and 1 base for J; bases not matched to a gene: 5.

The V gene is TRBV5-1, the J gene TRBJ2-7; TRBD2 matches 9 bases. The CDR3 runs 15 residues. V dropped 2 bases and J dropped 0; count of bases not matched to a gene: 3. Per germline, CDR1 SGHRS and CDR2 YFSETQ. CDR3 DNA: TGCGCCAGCAGCTTCTTTAGCGGGAGCTCCTACGAGCAGTACTTC. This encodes CASSFFSGSSYEQYF.